This TCR beta chain emerged from a study of radiation and T cells in renal cell carcinoma. Whole-study findings and limits: From baseline, blood top tumor clonotypes peaked at 2 weeks post-radiation.

This clone turned up a few times. Its target is not known. Produced via immunoSEQ multiplex PCR; TCRdb's table is partial and in-frame only. The sample shows 150,000 or so clones, roughly 90% of them seen only once. From germline, CDR1 is SGHTA and CDR2 FQGTGA. V was cut by 1 base and J by 4 bases, with 7 bases left in between. This CDR3 spans 13 amino acids. The time point: blood 4 weeks post-SBRT, at nephrectomy. Treatment reported: 15 Gy SBRT to primary tumor, nephrectomy 4 weeks later. Radiation-treated patients gave blood at baseline, week 2 and week 4. V and J are TRBV7-3 and TRBJ1-1; tentative D call: TRBD1 (5 bases). This clonotype was sampled from a woman aged 45-60 years with renal cell carcinoma. Source: blood, taken from a patient whose treatment included radiotherapy and nephrectomy. In DNA form, the CDR3 reads TGTGCCAGCAGCTTAAGCGGGGGCACTGAAGCTTTCTTT. Residues: CASSLSGGTEAFF.